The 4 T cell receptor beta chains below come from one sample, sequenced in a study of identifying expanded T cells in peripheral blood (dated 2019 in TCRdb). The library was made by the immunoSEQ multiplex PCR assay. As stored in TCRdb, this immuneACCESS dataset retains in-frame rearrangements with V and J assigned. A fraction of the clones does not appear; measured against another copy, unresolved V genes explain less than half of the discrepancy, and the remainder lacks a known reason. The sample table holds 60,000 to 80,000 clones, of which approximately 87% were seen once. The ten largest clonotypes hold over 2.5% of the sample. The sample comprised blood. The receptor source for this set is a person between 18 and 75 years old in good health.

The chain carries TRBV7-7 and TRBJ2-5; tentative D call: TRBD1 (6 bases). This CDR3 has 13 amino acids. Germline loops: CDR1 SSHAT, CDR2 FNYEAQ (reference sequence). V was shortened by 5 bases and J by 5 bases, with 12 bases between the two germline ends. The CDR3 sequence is CASSDDRWETQYF. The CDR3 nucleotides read TGTGCCAGCAGCGATGACAGGTGGGAGACCCAGTACTTC.

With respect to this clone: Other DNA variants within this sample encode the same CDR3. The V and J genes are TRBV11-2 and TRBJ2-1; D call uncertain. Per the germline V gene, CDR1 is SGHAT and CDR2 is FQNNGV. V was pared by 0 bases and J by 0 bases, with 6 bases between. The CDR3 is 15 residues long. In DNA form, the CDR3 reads TGTGCCAGCAGCTTAGACCTGAGCTCCTACAATGAGCAGTTCTTC. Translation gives CASSLDLSSYNEQFF.

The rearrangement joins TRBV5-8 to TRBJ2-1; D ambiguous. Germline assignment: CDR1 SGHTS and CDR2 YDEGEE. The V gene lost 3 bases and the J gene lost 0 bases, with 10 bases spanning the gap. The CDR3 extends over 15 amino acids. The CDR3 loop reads CASSYSVSSYNEQFF. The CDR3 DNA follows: TGTGCCAGCAGCTATTCGGTGAGCTCCTACAATGAGCAGTTCTTC.

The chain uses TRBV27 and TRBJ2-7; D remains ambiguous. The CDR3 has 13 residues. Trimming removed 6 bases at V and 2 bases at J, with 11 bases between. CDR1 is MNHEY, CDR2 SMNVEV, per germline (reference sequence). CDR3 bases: TGTGCCAGCAGATCTGGGTCCGCCTACGAGCAGTACTTC. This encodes CASRSGSAYEQYF.